This entry lists 31 T cell receptor beta chains sequenced from one sample in a study of blood T cell repertoires in COVID-19. Assay used: immunoSEQ multiplex PCR; TCRdb lists only in-frame clones, some missing. The sample records 52,000 or so clones, 75% to 85% being singletons. Sequenced material: peripheral blood. The receptors were sampled from a man aged 40-50 years with acute or convalescent COVID-19.

This clone has just a few counts. CDR3 in DNA: TGTGCCAGCAGCCAAGTCGGGACTAGTCCGAATGAGCAGTTCTTC. This gives the protein CASSQVGTSPNEQFF. The chain links TRBV3-1 (or the pseudogene TRBV3-2) to TRBJ2-1; 8 bases are a match to TRBD2. This CDR3 has 15 residues. Trimming at V came to 1 base and at J to 7 bases, leaving 6 bases not matched to a gene. CDR1 and CDR2 (germline): LGHDT, YNNKEL (reference sequence).

The V and J genes are TRBV7-6 and TRBJ2-7; 11 bases fit TRBD2. CDR3 length equals 17 residues. J was trimmed by 3 bases and V by 1 base; bases with no gene match: 8. Germline lookup yields CDR1 SGHVS and CDR2 FNYEAQ. CDR3 loop: CASSLELAGASLYEQYF. The DNA of the CDR3 is TGTGCCAGCAGCTTAGAACTAGCGGGAGCTTCTCTCTACGAGCAGTACTTC.

The chain employs TRBV9 and TRBJ2-5; D perhaps matches TRBD1 (5 bases). The ends were cut back, 0 bases at V and 0 bases at J, with 12 bases in the middle. The CDR3 contains 16 residues. The germline V gene has CDR1 SGDLS and CDR2 YYNGEE. CDR3 loop: CASSVGGRVDQETQYF. The CDR3 DNA sequence: TGTGCCAGCAGCGTAGGGGGCAGGGTTGACCAAGAGACCCAGTACTTC.

This chain joins TRBV21-1 and TRBJ1-2. TRBV21-1 is marked as a pseudogene. The CDR3 totals 14 residues. This chain's CDR3 is CASSSGRVHYGYTF. The DNA for the CDR3 is TGTGCCAGCAGCTCGGGGAGGGTTCACTATGGCTACACCTTC.

The rearrangement uses TRBV24-1 and TRBJ2-2; TRBD1 agrees at 8 bases. Per germline, CDR1 KGHDR and CDR2 SFDVKD. The junction had 9 bases not matched to a gene; V was cut back by 9 bases and J by 4 bases. The CDR3 has 15 amino acids. The chain's CDR3 is CATQGTGVTTGELFF. CDR3 coding DNA: TGTGCCACCCAGGGGACAGGCGTCACCACCGGGGAGCTGTTTTTT.

The chain is built from TRBV7-2 and TRBJ2-2; D is possibly TRBD2 (5 bases). The CDR3 is made up of 16 amino acids. CDR1 and CDR2 (germline): SGHTA, FQGNSA. Trimming took 6 bases from V and 3 from J, leaving 17 bases between them. The CDR3 is CASRQTGRWYTGELFF. DNA of the CDR3: TGTGCCAGCAGGCAGACGGGAAGGTGGTACACCGGGGAGCTGTTTTTT.

This chain joins TRBV24-1 and TRBJ1-2, with TRBD1 identical over 9 bases. Looked up from germline, CDR1 is KGHDR and CDR2 is SFDVKD. The V and J ends lost 3 bases and 1 base, in that order; junction bases with no gene match: 5. CDR3 length: 16 amino acids. Written as DNA, the CDR3 is TGTGCCACCAGTGATCCGGGACAGGGAGGTAACTATGGCTACACCTTC. Translation: CATSDPGQGGNYGYTF.

This chain links TRBV9 with TRBJ2-4; 7 bases align to TRBD1. Germline CDR1 reads SGDLS; CDR2 reads YYNGEE. CDR3 length: 16 amino acids. J gave up 3 bases and V 4 bases, and 10 bases lay outside the gene matches. CDR3 in amino acids: CASSLRTGGDKNIQYF. The CDR3 DNA is TGTGCCAGCAGCCTCCGGACAGGCGGCGACAAAAACATTCAGTACTTC.

The chain couples TRBV18 to TRBJ2-7; 8 bases line up with TRBD2. The ends lost 5 bases at V and 6 bases at J; junction bases unmatched: 6. This CDR3 region has 13 residues. Looked up from germline, CDR1 is KGHSH and CDR2 is LQKENI. The CDR3 nucleotides are TGTGCCAGCTCAGAACGGGGGGGAGCCGAGCAGTACGTC. It specifies CASSERGGAEQYV.

V is TRBV5-5 and J is TRBJ2-1; possible D gene TRBD2, 6 bases. CDR1 and CDR2 from the germline V gene are SGHKS and YYEKEE (reference sequence). Trimming stripped 0 bases from V and 3 bases from J, with 10 bases between. This CDR3 is 15 amino acids long. As DNA, the CDR3 is TGTGCCAGCAGCTTGGAGGTCGGGGGCTACAATGAGCAGTTCTTC. Protein: CASSLEVGGYNEQFF.

This clone was recorded only once. J is TRBJ1-5 and V is TRBV30; the D is unclear. Germline assignment: CDR1 GTSNPN and CDR2 SVGIG (reference sequence). This CDR3 has 15 amino acids. V was cut by 0 bases and J by 5 bases, with 14 bases left in between. CDR3 bases: TGTGCCTGGAGTGTAGGTTCCGGGAGGGATCAGCCCCAGCATTTT. Encoded protein: CAWSVGSGRDQPQHF.

This sequence joins TRBV10-3 and TRBJ1-6, with 7 bases matching TRBD1. This CDR3 contains 14 residues. Germline assignment: CDR1 ENHRY and CDR2 SYGVKD. J lost 5 bases, V lost 6 bases, and 4 bases had no gene match. The CDR3 DNA reads TGTGCCATCAGGGATGACAGGGATAATTCACCCCTCCACTTT. It codes for CAIRDDRDNSPLHF.

The chain uses TRBV24-1 and TRBJ2-3, with D maybe TRBD1 (5 bases). Per the germline V gene, CDR1 is KGHDR and CDR2 is SFDVKD. This CDR3 has 16 amino acids. With 5 bases removed from V and 6 bases from J, the gap between germline ends came to 20 bases. CDR3 bases: TGTGCCACCAGTGCCCCGACAGCTCACAACGCGGATACGCAGTATTTT. Translation: CATSAPTAHNADTQYF.

This chain links TRBV5-1 with TRBJ2-5; 10 bases line up with TRBD1. V lost 4 bases and J lost 5; bases outside the gene matches: 2. Per the germline V gene, CDR1 is SGHRS and CDR2 is YFSETQ. The CDR3 covers 13 residues. The CDR3 is CASSPGQGETQYF. In DNA, the CDR3 is TGCGCCAGCAGCCCGGGACAGGGGGAGACCCAGTACTTC.

The gene calls are TRBV19 and TRBJ1-2, with 7 bases lining up with TRBD1. Germline V gene lookup returns CDR1 LNHDA and CDR2 SQIVND (reference sequence). This CDR3 has 13 amino acids. V dropped 3 bases and J dropped 4; count of bases not matched to a gene: 2. For the CDR3, the DNA is TGTGCCAGTAGTATGGGACAGCCCTATGGCTACACCTTC. Protein product: CASSMGQPYGYTF.

The chain combines TRBV9 with TRBJ1-6, with D tentatively TRBD1 (5 bases). The CDR3 extends over 16 amino acids. Germline CDR1 and CDR2: SGDLS and YYNGEE. V lost 2 bases, J lost 0 bases, and 9 bases lay in between. The CDR3 coding sequence is TGTGCCAGCAGCGTGGGGGGGAACTCCTATAATTCACCCCTCCACTTT. Residues: CASSVGGNSYNSPLHF.

CDR3 DNA sequence: TGTGCCAGCAGCTTAGTATGGCTAGCGCTCACAGATACGCAGTATTTT. Its translation is CASSLVWLALTDTQYF. The chain has TRBV7-9 and TRBJ2-3, with TRBD2 as a possible D gene (6 bases). V was trimmed by 1 base and J by 2 bases, leaving 13 bases between them. Germline CDR1 SEHNR, CDR2 FQNEAQ (reference sequence). This CDR3 has 16 amino acids.

The chain employs TRBV6-5 and TRBJ2-6, with a tentative D call TRBD1 (5 bases). Trimming left V 4 bases short and J 0 bases short, with 10 bases between. Germline assignment: CDR1 MNHEY and CDR2 SVGAGI. The CDR3 length is 16 residues. CDR3 protein: CASSLQARSGANVLTF. For the CDR3, the DNA is TGTGCCAGCAGTTTACAGGCCCGCTCTGGGGCCAACGTCCTGACTTTC.

The rearrangement joins TRBV19 to TRBJ1-2; 7 bases fit TRBD1. V lost 1 base, J lost 4 bases, and 3 bases stayed unmatched. The CDR3 sequence is 14 residues long. Germline CDR1 is LNHDA and CDR2 is SQIVND (reference sequence). The CDR3 coding sequence is TGTGCCAGTAGTATAGGGGACAGCCCCTATGGCTACACCTTC. Residues: CASSIGDSPYGYTF.

This clone was found a few times. The rearrangement joins TRBV5-1 to TRBJ1-5, with 11 bases that match TRBD1. Germline trimming cut 6 bases from V and 6 bases from J; bases unmatched to any gene: 8. Germline V gene sequence: CDR1 SGHRS, CDR2 YFSETQ. The CDR3 length is 15 residues. CDR3: CASMPGQGVFQPQHF. As DNA, the CDR3 is TGCGCCAGCATGCCGGGACAGGGGGTTTTTCAGCCCCAGCATTTT.

This chain links TRBV5-1 with TRBJ1-4, with D maybe TRBD1 (6 bases). The V and J ends lost 1 base and 4 bases respectively, with 11 bases between them. This CDR3 has 15 amino acids. The V gene's germline CDR1 is SGHRS and CDR2 YFSETQ. CDR3 nucleotide sequence: TGCGCCAGCAGCTTGACTGGACAGAATAATGAAAAACTGTTTTTT. Translation gives CASSLTGQNNEKLFF.

V gene TRBV11-2 combines with J gene TRBJ2-1; D is perhaps TRBD2 (5 bases). Germline V lookup: CDR1 SGHAT, CDR2 FQNNGV. V lost 0 bases and J 10 bases, leaving 16 bases between the germline ends. There are 15 residues in the CDR3. DNA of the CDR3: TGTGCCAGCAGCTTAGACACGGGCCACGGGGAGGAGCAGTTCTTC. It translates to CASSLDTGHGEEQFF.

The chain links TRBV19 to TRBJ2-1; 7 nucleotides agree with TRBD1. The germline gives CDR1 LNHDA, CDR2 SQIVND (reference sequence). The junction had 11 bases not matched to a gene; V was cut back by 7 bases and J by 5 bases. The CDR3 sequence is 15 residues long. CDR3: CASNIQGRRNNEQFF. The CDR3 nucleotides are TGTGCCAGTAACATACAGGGGAGACGGAACAATGAGCAGTTCTTC. The complete variable domain, with remaining parts taken from reference TRBV19 and TRBJ2-1, reads DGGITQSPKYLFRKEGQNVTLSCEQNLNHDAMYWYRQDPGQGLRLIYYSQIVNDFQKGDIAEGYSVSREKKESFPLTVTSAQKNPTAFYLCASNIQGRRNNEQFFGPGTRLTVL.

The rearrangement joins TRBV11-3 to TRBJ2-2, with a weak D call TRBD1 (6 bases). The V and J ends lost 4 bases and 1 base respectively, with 13 bases between them. This CDR3 contains 16 residues. Germline CDR1 is SGHNT and CDR2 is YENEEA. CDR3 residues: CASSSGHLLNTGELFF. As DNA, the CDR3 is TGTGCCAGCAGCTCGGGACATCTCTTGAACACCGGGGAGCTGTTTTTT.

The V and J genes are TRBV5-1 and TRBJ2-2, with TRBD1 matching over 10 bases. Looked up from germline, CDR1 is SGHRS and CDR2 is YFSETQ. The CDR3 has 14 amino acids. V shed 6 bases, J shed 3 bases, and the junction held 2 bases outside the gene matches. The CDR3: CASTDRGDTGELFF. CDR3 DNA sequence: TGCGCCAGCACGGACAGGGGGGACACCGGGGAGCTGTTTTTT.

The chain carries TRBV5-4 and TRBJ1-6; TRBD1 matches 8 bases. Germline V gene lookup returns CDR1 SGHNT and CDR2 YYREEE (reference sequence). The CDR3 is 17 amino acids. The V gene end was trimmed by 4 bases and the J gene end by 0 bases; junction bases not matched to a gene: 6. CDR3 sequence (DNA): TGTGCCAGCAGCACGGGACAGGAGAGCTCCTATAATTCACCCCTCCACTTT. This translates into CASSTGQESSYNSPLHF.

V gene TRBV29-1 combines with J gene TRBJ2-5, with D perhaps matching TRBD2 (5 bases). Germline values: CDR1 SQVTM, CDR2 ANQGSEA. The CDR3 has 14 residues. The ends were cut back, 7 bases at V and 6 bases at J, with 21 bases in the middle. The CDR3 sequence: CSARVAVGAKTQYF. CDR3 nucleotides: TGCAGCGCCCGCGTCGCAGTGGGAGCGAAGACCCAGTACTTC. The full variable domain, in which reference TRBV29-1 and TRBJ2-5 provide the parts outside the CDR3, is SAVISQKPSRDICQRGTSLTIQCQVDSQVTMMFWYRQQPGQSLTLIATANQGSEATYESGFVIDKFPISRPNLTFSTLTVSNMSPEDSSIYLCSARVAVGAKTQYFGPGTRLLVL.

Worth noting for this clone: The same CDR3 can be traced to other DNA sequences in this sample. The genes are TRBV5-1 and TRBJ1-3; D is unclear. CDR3 length: 14 amino acids. Germline V CDR1 and CDR2: SGHRS, YFSETQ. V was shortened by 0 bases and J by 4 bases, with 8 bases between the two germline ends. In DNA, the CDR3 is TGCGCCAGCAGCTTGGCAGGTTACGGAAACACCATATATTTT. Residues: CASSLAGYGNTIYF.

The genes are TRBV4-1 and TRBJ2-7; 7 nucleotides line up with TRBD1. Germline V lookup: CDR1 MGHRA, CDR2 YSYEKL. The CDR3 runs 15 residues. V shed 0 bases, J shed 6 bases, and the junction held 8 bases outside the gene matches. The CDR3 nucleotides read TGCGCCAGCAGCCAAGATGGCAGGGGGTCGGGCGAGCAGTACTTC. Encoded protein: CASSQDGRGSGEQYF.

The chain couples TRBV5-1 to TRBJ2-1; D is uncertain. Trimming took off 0 bases at V and 4 bases at J, with 11 bases between the two ends. Germline V gene lookup returns CDR1 SGHRS and CDR2 YFSETQ. The CDR3 consists of 15 residues. CDR3 amino acids: CASSLETGVYNEQFF. In DNA form, the CDR3 reads TGCGCCAGCAGCTTGGAGACCGGAGTTTACAATGAGCAGTTCTTC. Full variable domain (missing parts from reference TRBV5-1 and TRBJ2-1): KAGVTQTPRYLIKTRGQQVTLSCSPISGHRSVSWYQQTPGQGLQFLFEYFSETQRNKGNFPGRFSGRQFSNSRSEMNVSTLELGDSALYLCASSLETGVYNEQFFGPGTRLTVL.

This rearrangement joins TRBV7-7 to TRBJ1-6; no clear D gene. This CDR3 is built from 13 residues. The V and J ends lost 2 bases and 5 bases respectively, with 4 bases between them. Germline assignment: CDR1 SSHAT and CDR2 FNYEAQ (reference sequence). The CDR3 region is CASSLTDNSPLHF. The CDR3, as DNA: TGTGCCAGCAGCTTAACGGATAATTCACCCCTCCACTTT.